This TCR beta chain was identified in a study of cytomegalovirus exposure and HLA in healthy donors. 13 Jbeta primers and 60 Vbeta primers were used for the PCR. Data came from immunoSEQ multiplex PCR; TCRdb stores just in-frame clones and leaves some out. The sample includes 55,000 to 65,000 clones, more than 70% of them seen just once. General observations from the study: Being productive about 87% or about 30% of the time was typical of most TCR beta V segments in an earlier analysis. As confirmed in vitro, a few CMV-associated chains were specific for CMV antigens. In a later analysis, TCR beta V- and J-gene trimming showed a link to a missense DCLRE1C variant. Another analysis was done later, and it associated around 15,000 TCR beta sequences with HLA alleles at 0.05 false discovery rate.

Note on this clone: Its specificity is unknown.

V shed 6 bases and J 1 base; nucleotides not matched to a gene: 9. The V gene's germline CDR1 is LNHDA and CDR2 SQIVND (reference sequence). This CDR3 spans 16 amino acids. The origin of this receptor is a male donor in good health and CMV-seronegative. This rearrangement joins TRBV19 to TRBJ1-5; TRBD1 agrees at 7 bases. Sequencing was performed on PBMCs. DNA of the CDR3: TGTGCCAGTAGCGCGGGGACAGCTATAAGCAATCAGCCCCAGCATTTT. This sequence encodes CASSAGTAISNQPQHF.